Reported below is one TCR beta chain. This clonotype was seen ten or more times. It has no known antigen specificity. Per-nucleotide qualities are absent, and no much larger clonotype sits a single base away. According to the germline V gene (reference sequence), CDR1 reads LGHDT and CDR2 reads YNNKEL. V drops 4 bases and J drops 12 bases, leaving 13 bases in between. The CDR3 runs 12 residues from the cysteine to the phenylalanine. Kept here is only the CDR3 DNA, which spans 36 bases and is read in frame from base 1. These data come from a study of T cells in Graves' hyperthyroidism and ophthalmopathy (dated by TCRdb to the late 2010s). For the study in its entirety: Peripheral blood samples were taken at initial diagnosis, before any treatment was given. In addition, the study compared T-cell repertoires in thyroid tissue and in blood from roughly 6 Graves' hyperthyroidism patients. According to the paper, TCR Vbeta CDR3 sequencing was carried out on more than 120 peripheral blood samples, which came from more than 40 ophthalmopathy, roughly 75 hyperthyroidism and roughly 17 progressor patients. The 85 to 100 discovery patients were randomly split 7:3 into training and test sets. To identify TCR V-J signatures that set the groups apart, the researchers used a discovery cohort of 100 patients, made up of roughly 45 with Graves' ophthalmopathy and 57 with stable Graves' hyperthyroidism. After blood sampling, hyperthyroidism patients were treated with methimazole at a starting dose of 30 mg daily, and ophthalmopathy patients were treated with high-dose intravenous methylprednisolone. Whether ophthalmopathy could be predicted prospectively was tested in an independent validation cohort made up of roughly 19 hyperthyroidism patients plus 17 patients who later progressed to ophthalmopathy.

Ophthalmopathy patients had moderately to severely active disease, Clinical Activity Score of at least 3, NOSPECS grade of at least 4, and duration under 3 months. Patients with uncontrolled infections, other autoimmune diseases, pregnancy or lactation were excluded. Diagnoses relied on clinical symptoms, serum thyroxine and TRAb, thyroid ultrasound and orbital computed tomography. Ficoll-Paque density gradient centrifugation was used to isolate PBMCs from approximately 11 ml of fresh peripheral blood. Trizol reagent was used to extract total RNA, and RNA quality was then checked on an Agilent 2100 Bioanalyzer. Here is what the overall study found, with its caveats: Blood samples also contained most of the expanded thyroid clonotypes (frequency above 0.001), which suggests that blood repertoires may reflect thyroid immune responses. In validation, progression to ophthalmopathy was predicted by the model with 70.59% sensitivity and approximately 78% specificity, a median of around 5.9 months before onset. No statistical method was used to set the sample size in advance, and investigators knew the group allocation. In cross-validation, a model built on a 13 V-J signature told ophthalmopathy apart from stable hyperthyroidism with approximately 90% sensitivity and about 81% specificity, and in testing the same model reached 80%/75%.

Amplification of TCR beta CDR3 regions was carried out from RNA transcripts. The TCR CDR3 was subjected to a first round of RT-PCR using the HTBI primer set and the Qiagen OneStep RT-PCR kit. Libraries were constructed in a second round of multiplex PCR, after which size selection and purification were carried out. Sequencing of the libraries was done on an Illumina HiSeq2000 using paired-end 100 bp reads. From the authors' description of their analysis: SOAPnuke was used to process the raw data, with reads discarded if the reads contained adapters or uncalled bases, had a mean Phred below 15, or lacked an exact constant-primer or identifier match. High-quality paired reads were merged using COPE v1.2.5, and each unique nucleotide sequence was defined as a clonotype. MiTCR v1.1 was used to align clonotypes to the IMGT TRBV, TRBD and TRBJ reference segments. The analysis was restricted to V-J combinations with a frequency above 0.0001, which together covered approximately 99% of the repertoires. A TCS score was defined as the ratio of F50 (clonal expansion) to E x V (chaos), with BLOSUM62-based TCRdist applied between CDR3 peptides within each V-J. Welch's t-statistics and random forest reduced around 550 V-J features to 13, which were used in a naive Bayes classifier (R e1071). TCRdb reprocessed the public reads (quality trimming at Q25 with fastp, clone calling with MiXCR) and kept in-frame beta chains. Rows with one shared CDR3 protein collapse into an entry with the most common genes and DNA. It is TCRdb's table, rather than the study itself, that gives the V and J calls and clone size. The sample table records 560,000 or so distinct CDR3 sequences; approximately 20% of these occur just once. The ten largest clones capture less than 55% of the sample.

The receptor chain draws on TRBV3-1 and TRBJ2-1, with the D gene too uncertain to name. This receptor was identified in a man aged 35 to 55 with Graves' ophthalmopathy. The sample consisted of blood. For the CDR3, the sequence is CASSRPSEGQFF. The DNA reads TGTGCCAGCAGCCGGCCGTCGGAAGGGCAGTTCTTC.